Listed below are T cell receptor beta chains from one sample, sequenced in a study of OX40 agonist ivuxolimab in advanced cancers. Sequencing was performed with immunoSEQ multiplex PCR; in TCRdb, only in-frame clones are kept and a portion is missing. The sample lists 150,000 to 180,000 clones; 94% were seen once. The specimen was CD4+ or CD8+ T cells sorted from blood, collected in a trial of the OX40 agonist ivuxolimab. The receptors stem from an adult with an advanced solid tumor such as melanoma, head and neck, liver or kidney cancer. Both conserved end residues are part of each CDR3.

CDR3: CASSLRGGYYGYTF; V: TRBV27
CDR3: CASSQAFGTAGTYHSFSPLHF; V: TRBV4-1
CDR3: CASRPPGGRRGYEQYF; V: TRBV28
CDR3: CASSQDSGRQGAYEQYF; V: TRBV4-3
CDR3: CASVRGSTDTQYF; V: TRBV7-2
CDR3: CASSPRDRGSDQPQHF; V: TRBV7-2
CDR3: CASSQREVGEQYF; V: TRBV4-3
CDR3: CASSEAEVFRVYLLHF; V: TRBV6-1
CDR3: CASGLGRGDYGYTF; V: TRBV12-5
CDR3: CASSPLQENTIYF; V: TRBV18
CDR3: CASSPGLETQYF; V: TRBV6-6
CDR3: CASSQGTSGSNEQFF; V: TRBV4-3
CDR3: CASSDTANQPQHF; V: TRBV2
CDR3: CASSLEEGGRNTGELFF; V: TRBV11-1
CDR3: CASSFDREVTGANVLTF; V: TRBV28
CDR3: CASSITGTVPYEQYF; V: TRBV19
CDR3: CASRRDHSTDTQYF; V: TRBV6-1
CDR3: CASSVDRGNEKLFF; V: TRBV25-1
CDR3: CASSSVWDYSYNEQFF; V: TRBV11-2
CDR3: CAMGQVNTEAFF; V: TRBV10-3
CDR3: CASSWGQGLSGGLNTEAFF; V: TRBV5-1
CDR3: CAISVGQGMSYEQYF; V: TRBV10-3
CDR3: CASSLVQEIGNEQFF; V: TRBV5-1
CDR3: CASSLEGATGNTIYF; V: TRBV4-3
CDR3: CASSVITGRNEQFF; V: TRBV7-2
CDR3: CASSSRTSGMLPHEQFF; V: TRBV28
CDR3: CSVRTSGSYQETQYF; V: TRBV29-1
CDR3: CASSSGYEQYF; V: TRBV5-4
CDR3: CASSSDVTETQYF; V: TRBV2
CDR3: CASSPRTGGPYEQYF; V: TRBV19
CDR3: CASMENYGYTF; V: TRBV6-1
CDR3: CASSLRTAHQETQYF; V: TRBV28
CDR3: CASSLPPSSYNEQFF; V: TRBV7-2
CDR3: CASSLDRVRTDTQYF; V: TRBV18
CDR3: CASSRGGVSDTEAFF; V: TRBV5-1
CDR3: CASSQDPKVTEAFF; V: TRBV4-1
CDR3: CASSLGGGRDGELFF; V: TRBV11-2
CDR3: CASSVGLARRRSSYNEQFF; V: TRBV10-1
CDR3: CASSPASLNTGELFF; V: TRBV18
CDR3: CASSLDPGPWGQYF; V: TRBV5-1
CDR3: CASSFDPYTEAFF; V: TRBV7-6
CDR3: CASSVQASGANVLTF; V: TRBV18
CDR3: CASSHEISGANVLTF; V: TRBV4-3
CDR3: CAAPPPGQANTEAFF; V: TRBV30
CDR3: CASSIVGDRVAFF; V: TRBV19
CDR3: CASSFPGQGTAQFF; V: TRBV11-2
CDR3: CASSPSTEDYGYTF; V: TRBV18
CDR3: CASSPGDRTQETQYF; V: TRBV4-3
CDR3: CASSSMTSGADTGELFF; V: TRBV5-1
CDR3: CASSLLPRERPDEQYF; V: TRBV5-1
CDR3: CASSSQTGRKGYTF; V: TRBV5-1
CDR3: CASSESGYSTDTQYF; V: TRBV2
CDR3: CASSPTGSRANQPQHF; V: TRBV7-2
CDR3: CASSYRGRGTQYF; V: TRBV6-5
CDR3: CASSVVVGGTETQYF; V: TRBV9
CDR3: CASSHNYGGGAPANEQFF; V: TRBV7-2
CDR3: CARSLAGGEQYF; V: TRBV5-3